This TCR beta chain was obtained from a study of T cell clonotyping in hematopoietic cell transplantation. About the study: Recipients' pretransplant samples followed cytoreduction.

Per germline, CDR1 SGHRS and CDR2 YFSETQ. The CDR3 consists of 20 residues. Trimming removed 0 bases from V and 4 bases from J; junction bases left unmatched: 10. Time point noted: recipient sample about 28 days before transplant, after cytoreduction. Recipients were bled about 28 days pretransplant and at posttransplant days 30, 100, 180. Clones were sequenced by immunoSEQ multiplex PCR, and TCRdb holds only the in-frame ones, with some missing. The sample has some 49,000 clones; 65% to 90% are singletons. The input for sequencing was peripheral blood mononuclear cells, taken before stem cell transplant. This clonotype was sampled from a man in his sixties with biphenotypic leukemia. Some clones in this sample may be carry-over from other donors' samples. The chain is built from TRBV5-1 and TRBJ2-2; 15 bases align to TRBD2. The CDR3 DNA follows: TGCGCCAGCAGCTTGGCCAGGTGGACTAGCGGGAGGGACTCCACCGGGGAGCTGTTTTTT. Its translation is CASSLARWTSGRDSTGELFF. The full variable domain, completed using reference TRBV5-1 and TRBJ2-2, is KAGVTQTPRYLIKTRGQQVTLSCSPISGHRSVSWYQQTPGQGLQFLFEYFSETQRNKGNFPGRFSGRQFSNSRSEMNVSTLELGDSALYLCASSLARWTSGRDSTGELFFGEGSRLTVL.